The entry that follows covers one T cell receptor beta chain sequence. The data stem from a study of Ad26.COV2.S vaccination and SARS-CoV-2 variants. The CDR3 is made up of 11 amino acids. The V gene's germline CDR1 is SGHRS and CDR2 YFSETQ. V was shortened by 4 bases and J by 0 bases, with 1 base between the two germline ends. Profiled with immunoSEQ multiplex PCR; TCRdb holds only in-frame clones, not every one. Of about 320,000 clones listed, around four fifths were seen once; the top ten hold 2% to 2.5%. Sample treatment: roughly 18 received Ad26.COV2.S at low or high dose, single or two shots; a few received placebo; per-sample allocation not given. Collection of samples fell on day 63 after the first vaccine or placebo injection.

This sequence was found in a person between 18 and 65 years old who received the Ad26.COV2.S COVID-19 vaccine or a placebo. The source material was peripheral blood, sampled in a trial of Ad26.COV2.S vaccine versus placebo. The rearrangement links TRBV5-1 to TRBJ1-1; D gene uncertain. CDR3 nucleotides: TGCGCCAGCAGCCTGAACACTGAAGCTTTCTTT. It specifies CASSLNTEAFF. Supplemented by reference TRBV5-1 and TRBJ1-1, the full variable domain reads KAGVTQTPRYLIKTRGQQVTLSCSPISGHRSVSWYQQTPGQGLQFLFEYFSETQRNKGNFPGRFSGRQFSNSRSEMNVSTLELGDSALYLCASSLNTEAFFGQGTRLTVV.